The T cell receptor (beta chain) described here comes from a study of T-cell memory formation after mild COVID-19. Broader study findings: Most CD4+ clones that shrank were in CM and EM, while CD8+ ones turned up in EMRA.

TCRdb processed the 5' RACE reads anew with MiXCR; each CDR3 protein has one entry. This sample carries about 400,000 distinct CDR3 sequences, approximately 24% of them seen once, and the ten largest clones take 7.5% to 10%. This clonotype was counted only a few times. Antigen: not known. CDR1 is SGHTA and CDR2 is FQGNSA in the germline V gene. This CDR3 has 16 amino acids. V gave up 4 bases and J gave up 5 bases; unmatched junction bases: 10. Material for sequencing was PBMCs or a T cell subset sorted from them (not recorded which). V is TRBV7-2 and J is TRBJ2-7; the match to TRBD1 covers 11 bases. The TCR sequence derives from an adult woman who had mild COVID-19 (a few samples of this study predate the infection). Cell type and time point are not known. CDR3 nucleotides: TGTGCCAGCAGCTCATTTGGACAGGGGGCAAATAACGAGCAGTACTTC. Amino acid sequence: CASSSFGQGANNEQYF.